This T cell receptor beta chain came from a study of cytotoxic CD8 clonotypes in ibrutinib-treated CLL. In the study overall: Median treatment time before response sampling was 12 months, range 6 to 36.

Libraries were prepared by immunoSEQ multiplex PCR; TCRdb keeps only in-frame clonotypes and omits some of them. The table lists fewer than 150,000 clones, approximately 80% of them singletons. The CDR3 loop spans 13 amino acids. V was pared by 0 bases and J by 7 bases, with 6 bases between. CDR1 LGHNA and CDR2 YSLEER come from the germline V gene. Here the sequenced sample was PBMCs, taken after 24 months of ibrutinib treatment. The sequence was obtained from a human donor with chronic lymphocytic leukemia. This chain connects TRBV4-3 to TRBJ1-4, with TRBD1 as a possible D gene (5 bases). This CDR3 is CASSQDTGEKLFF. The CDR3 coding sequence is TGCGCCAGCAGCCAAGATACAGGTGAAAAACTGTTTTTT.